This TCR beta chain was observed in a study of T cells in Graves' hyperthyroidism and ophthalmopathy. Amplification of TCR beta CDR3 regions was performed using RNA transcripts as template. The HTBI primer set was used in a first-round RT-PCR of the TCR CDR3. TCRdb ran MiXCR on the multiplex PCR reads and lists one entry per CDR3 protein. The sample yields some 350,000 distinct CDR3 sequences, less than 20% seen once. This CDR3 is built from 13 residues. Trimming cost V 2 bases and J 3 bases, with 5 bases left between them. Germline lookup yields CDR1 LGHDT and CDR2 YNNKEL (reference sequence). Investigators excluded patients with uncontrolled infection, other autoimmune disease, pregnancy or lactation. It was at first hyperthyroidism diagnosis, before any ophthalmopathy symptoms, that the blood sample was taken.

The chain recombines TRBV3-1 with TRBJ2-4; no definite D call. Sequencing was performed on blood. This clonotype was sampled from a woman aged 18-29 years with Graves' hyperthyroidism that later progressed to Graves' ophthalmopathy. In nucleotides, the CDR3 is TGTGCCAGCAGCCAATGGGACAAAAACATTCAGTACTTC. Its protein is CASSQWDKNIQYF.